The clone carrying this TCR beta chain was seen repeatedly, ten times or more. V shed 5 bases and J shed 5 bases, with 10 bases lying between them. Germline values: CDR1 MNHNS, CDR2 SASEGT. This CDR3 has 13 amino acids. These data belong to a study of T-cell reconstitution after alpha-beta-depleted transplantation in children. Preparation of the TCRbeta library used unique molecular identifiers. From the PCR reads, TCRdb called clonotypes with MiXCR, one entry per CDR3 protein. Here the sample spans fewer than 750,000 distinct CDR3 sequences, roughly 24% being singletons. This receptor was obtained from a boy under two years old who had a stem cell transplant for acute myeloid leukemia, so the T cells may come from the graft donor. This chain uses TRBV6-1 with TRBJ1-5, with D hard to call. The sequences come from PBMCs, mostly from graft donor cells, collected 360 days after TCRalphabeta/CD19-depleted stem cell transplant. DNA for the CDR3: TGTGCCAGCAGTCGCGCTGGGCATCAGCCCCAGCATTTT. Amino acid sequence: CASSRAGHQPQHF.